This T cell receptor (beta chain) was observed in a study of T-cell memory formation after mild COVID-19 (dated by TCRdb to 2020 to 2022). With regard to the full study: TCR sequence clusters from the two donors were found to be largely donor specific. The cohort comprised two young, previously healthy adult volunteers, one female and one male. In two donors, T-cell clones that expanded and contracted after mild COVID-19 were followed by sequencing TCRalpha and TCRbeta repertoires longitudinally. The paper's findings and limits, for the study overall: Clones contracting from day 15 to 85 had balanced CD4/CD8 phenotypes, while a second wave expanding from day 15 to 37 was biased towards CD4+. Contracting CD4+ clones appeared mostly in the CM and EM memory subsets, whereas CD8+ clones were enriched in EMRA. SARS-CoV-2 specificity was not confirmed for the second-wave clones peaking on day 37. Only two mild cases were covered by the study, and larger cohorts that include severe cases with pre-infection samples were considered necessary. Some responding clones were detected in pre-infection memory, which suggested that pre-existing cross-reactive memory T cells had joined the SARS-CoV-2 response.

This clonotype was detected only a few times. What antigen it recognizes has not been identified. Per-base quality was not reported, and no clone a single base away is much larger than it. For sequencing, an Illumina NovaSeq 6000 was employed. Using 5'RACE with constant-segment primers, TCRalpha and TCRbeta cDNA libraries were constructed, with sample barcodes and unique molecular identifiers added in the process. Trizol reagent was used to extract RNA from every sample. Library amplification was performed in two PCR steps, and a second sample barcode and Illumina TruSeq adapters were introduced in the second step. Sequencing of libraries was performed on an Illumina NovaSeq with 2 x 150 bp paired-end reads. Concerning the study's data processing: Reads were demultiplexed and collapsed into UMI-guided consensus sequences with migec v1.2.7. Using mixcr v2.1.11, the UMI consensuses were aligned to TRA and TRB V and J templates and assembled into clonotypes. Clonotypes were classified as expanded or contracted when called significant by both edgeR and NoisET, with noise models trained on biological replicates. For edgeR calls, a false discovery rate-adjusted p below 0.01 and a log2 fold-change threshold of 1 were applied. As an exploratory analysis of dynamics, max-normalized trajectories of the 1000 most abundant clonotypes were examined by PCA with hierarchical clustering. The CD4 or CD8 phenotype of responding clones was assigned using the separately sequenced CD4+ and CD8+ repertoires. TCRdb redid the processing of the public reads, applying fastp at Q25 and MiXCR, and retained in-frame beta chains. Under each unique CDR3 protein, matching rows form one entry showing the most common genes and DNA. The V and J calls here are based on TCRdb, not the publication. The sample contains 100,000 to 150,000 distinct CDR3 sequences, more than 15% of them found a single time. Clones ranked in the top ten supply approximately 5.2% of the sample.

Ficoll-Paque density gradient centrifugation was the method used to isolate PBMCs. The germline V gene gives CDR1 as LGHNA and CDR2 as YSLEER. Trimming takes 0 bases from V and 1 base from J, and the germline ends sit 9 bases apart. From its cysteine to its phenylalanine, the CDR3 spans 15 amino acids. The retained sequence is limited to the CDR3, 45 bases, with the frame set at the first base. The sequenced sample was PBMCs or a T cell subset sorted from them (not recorded which). Rearrangement joined TRBV4-3 to TRBJ1-1, with the identity of the D gene unclear. This TCR derives from a man aged 18 to 29 who had mild COVID-19 (a few samples of this study predate the infection). The sample titles of this study are shuffled in the database, so cell type and time point are left out; the donor was told from shared clones. The CDR3 amino acid sequence is: CASSQEARPNTEAFF. The DNA sequence reads TGCGCCAGCAGCCAAGAGGCCAGACCGAACACTGAAGCTTTCTTT.